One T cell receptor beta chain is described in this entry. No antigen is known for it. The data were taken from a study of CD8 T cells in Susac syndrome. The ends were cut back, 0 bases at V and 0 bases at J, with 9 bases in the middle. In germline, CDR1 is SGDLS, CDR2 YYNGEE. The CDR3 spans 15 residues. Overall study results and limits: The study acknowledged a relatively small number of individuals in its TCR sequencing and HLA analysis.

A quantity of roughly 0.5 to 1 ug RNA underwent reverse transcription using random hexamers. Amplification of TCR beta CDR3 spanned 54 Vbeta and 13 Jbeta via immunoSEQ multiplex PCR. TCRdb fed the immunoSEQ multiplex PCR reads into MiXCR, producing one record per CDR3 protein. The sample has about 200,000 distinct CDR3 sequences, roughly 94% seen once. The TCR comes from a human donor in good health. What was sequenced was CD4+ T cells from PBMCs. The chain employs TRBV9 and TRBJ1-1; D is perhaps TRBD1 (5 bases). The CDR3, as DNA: TGTGCCAGCAGCGTAGATGCCAGGGTGAACACTGAAGCTTTCTTT. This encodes CASSVDARVNTEAFF.